Presented here are 4 T cell receptor beta chains from one specimen sequenced in a study of T cells after somatic rescue of genetic block. Profiling relied on immunoSEQ multiplex PCR, and the TCRdb table lists in-frame clones only, not all of them. The sample has over 14,000 clones, 70% to 80% seen once. Sequences were obtained from peripheral blood mononuclear cells (PBMCs). These receptors were taken from a boy between 10 and 17 years old.

The chain is built from TRBV28 and TRBJ1-2; a possible D gene is TRBD1 (5 bases). Trimming cost V 3 bases and J 8 bases, with 22 bases left between them. Germline values: CDR1 MDHEN, CDR2 SYDVKM. The CDR3 contains 16 residues. In DNA form, the CDR3 reads TGTGCCAGCAGTTTGAGGGGACTCACTCTGGCTAGGGGCTACACCTTC. Encoded protein: CASSLRGLTLARGYTF.

The rearrangement joins TRBV28 to TRBJ2-7; 7 bases match TRBD1. The CDR3 contains 15 residues. V gave up 4 bases and J gave up 1 base; unmatched junction bases: 7. Germline CDR1 is MDHEN and CDR2 is SYDVKM. CDR3 DNA sequence: TGTGCCAGCAGTTCCTGGACAGGCGGGTCCTACGAGCAGTACTTC. It codes for CASSSWTGGSYEQYF.

The chain recombines TRBV6-5 with TRBJ2-3; 8 positions agree with TRBD2. The trim removed 6 bases at V and 0 bases at J, leaving 5 bases unmatched. The CDR3 extends over 15 amino acids. Per germline, CDR1 MNHEY and CDR2 SVGAGI. This CDR3 reads CASSRKRGSTDTQYF. In DNA form, the CDR3 reads TGTGCCAGCAGCCGCAAGCGGGGGAGCACAGATACGCAGTATTTT.

The CDR3 DNA reads TGTGCCAGTAGTCTCTTTTCGGATTTCGGACTAGTTTACACCGGGGAGCTGTTTTTT. It translates to CASSLFSDFGLVYTGELFF. The chain joins TRBV19 to TRBJ2-2; 7 bases are a match to TRBD2. Losses at the gene ends were 5 bases for V and 3 bases for J; bases not matched to a gene: 18. This CDR3 has 19 residues. Germline loops: CDR1 LNHDA, CDR2 SQIVND (reference sequence). The whole variable domain, remainder taken from reference TRBV19 and TRBJ2-2, is DGGITQSPKYLFRKEGQNVTLSCEQNLNHDAMYWYRQDPGQGLRLIYYSQIVNDFQKGDIAEGYSVSREKKESFPLTVTSAQKNPTAFYLCASSLFSDFGLVYTGELFFGEGSRLTVL.